These 23 T cell receptor beta chains were sequenced from one sample in a study of T cell repertoires in cytomegalovirus infection. No cognate antigen is known for these TCRs. One entry per CDR3 protein results from TCRdb running MiXCR on the reads. The sample shows about 330,000 distinct CDR3 sequences, roughly a third of them seen only once. The sample consisted of cultured PBMCs, taken from culture after CMV antigen stimulation. The receptors originated from a human donor in good health (CMV status not recorded). Some clones in this sample may be carry-over from other donors' samples.

This clonotype was seen a few times. This chain links TRBV7-9 with TRBJ2-7; D is ambiguous. The germline V gene encodes CDR1 SEHNR and CDR2 FQNEAQ (reference sequence). This CDR3 has 15 residues. V was trimmed by 10 bases and J by 2 bases, leaving 21 bases between them. The CDR3 loop is CAIKQLSRQTYEQYV. The DNA for the CDR3 is TGTGCCATCAAGCAGCTTAGTAGGCAGACCTACGAGCAGTACGTC.

This clonotype was counted at least ten times. The chain is built from TRBV7-2 and TRBJ1-2; D is unclear. Germline CDR1 and CDR2: SGHTA and FQGNSA. This CDR3 region has 13 residues. Trimming removed 0 bases at V and 6 bases at J, with 8 bases between. DNA for the CDR3: TGTGCCAGCAGCTTAGCGGTTTACGATGGCTACACCTTC. Its protein product is CASSLAVYDGYTF.

The chain is built from TRBV7-2 and TRBJ2-1; D remains unclear. V lost 2 bases and J lost 4, with 18 bases in between. CDR3 length: 17 amino acids. The germline V gene has CDR1 SGHTA and CDR2 FQGNSA. The CDR3 protein is CASSLRPPRTPYNEQFF. The DNA of the CDR3 is TGTGCCAGCAGCTTACGCCCCCCGCGCACCCCATACAATGAGCAGTTCTTC. Full variable domain (rest looked up from reference TRBV7-2 and TRBJ2-1): GAGVSQSPSNKVTEKGKDVELRCDPISGHTALYWYRQSLGQGLEFLIYFQGNSAPDKSGLPSDRFSAERTGGSVSTLTIQRTQQEDSAVYLCASSLRPPRTPYNEQFFGPGTRLTVL.

The chain combines TRBV10-3 with TRBJ2-5; TRBD1 matches 8 bases. V trimming: 7 bases; J trimming: 0 bases; junction bases outside the gene matches: 4. The CDR3 is 14 amino acids. Germline V lookup: CDR1 ENHRY, CDR2 SYGVKD. The CDR3 nucleotides are TGTGCCATCATGGGGACAGGATACCAAGAGACCCAGTACTTC. This codes for CAIMGTGYQETQYF.

The DNA for the CDR3 is TGCGCCAGCAGCCAAGAATACAGTTCCACCTACAATGAGCAGTTCTTC. Translated, it gives CASSQEYSSTYNEQFF. The gene calls are TRBV4-1 and TRBJ2-1; no clear D. V shed 0 bases and J shed 2 bases, with 11 bases lying between them. The CDR3 runs to 16 residues. Germline V CDR1 and CDR2: MGHRA, YSYEKL.

In nucleotides, the CDR3 is TGTGCCAGCAGCTTAGGTCTAGCGGGAGGGACCCGGGAGCAGTTCTTC. This translates into CASSLGLAGGTREQFF. J is TRBJ2-1 and V is TRBV13; the match to TRBD2 covers 12 bases. Germline-derived CDR1 and CDR2 are PRHDT and FYEKMQ (reference sequence). The CDR3 runs to 16 residues. V shed 0 bases, J shed 10 bases, and the junction held 7 bases outside the gene matches. Full variable domain (rest looked up from reference TRBV13 and TRBJ2-1): AAGVIQSPRHLIKEKRETATLKCYPIPRHDTVYWYQQGPGQDPQFLISFYEKMQSDKGSIPDRFSAQQFSDYHSELNMSSLELGDSALYFCASSLGLAGGTREQFFGPGTRLTVL.

The chain combines TRBV6-2 or TRBV6-3 with TRBJ2-1; tentative D call: TRBD2 (6 bases). Trimming removed 6 bases at V and 8 bases at J, with 23 bases between. Germline CDR1 is MNHEY and CDR2 is SVGEGT. The length of the CDR3 is 16 residues. Here the CDR3 reads CASSLTSVGSVDEQFF. The CDR3 nucleotides read TGTGCCAGCAGCCTGACTAGTGTGGGTTCGGTCGATGAGCAGTTCTTC.

This clonotype was seen a handful of times. V gene TRBV7-8 combines with J gene TRBJ2-2; D is ambiguous. Germline CDR1 reads SGHVS; CDR2 reads FQNEAQ. V was trimmed by 5 bases and J by 3 bases, leaving 13 bases between them. There are 15 residues in the CDR3. CDR3 DNA: TGTGCCAGCAGCCCCGAAAGGGCCCACACCGGGGAGCTGTTTTTT. Its translation is CASSPERAHTGELFF.

The gene calls are TRBV5-3 and TRBJ2-2; 7 bases agree with TRBD1. TRBV5-3 is known as an ORF, though its function is uncertain. There are 15 residues in the CDR3. V shed 8 bases and J 2 bases; nucleotides not matched to a gene: 9. The DNA for the CDR3 is TGTGCCAGCAGCCATGGGACAGTAAACACCGGGGAGCTGTTTTTT. This translates into CASSHGTVNTGELFF.

The chain couples TRBV11-3 to TRBJ2-5; D gene ambiguous. This CDR3 has 15 amino acids. The V and J ends lost 0 bases and 5 bases respectively, with 13 bases between them. The V gene's germline CDR1 is SGHNT and CDR2 YENEEA. The CDR3, as DNA: TGTGCCAGCAGCTTAGATCCACATCCCGGGGAGACCCAGTACTTC. Its protein is CASSLDPHPGETQYF.

The V and J genes are TRBV7-2 and TRBJ2-1; 12 nucleotides agree with TRBD2. CDR3 length equals 16 residues. The germline gives CDR1 SGHTA, CDR2 FQGNSA. The junction had 5 bases not matched to a gene; V was cut back by 1 base and J by 7 bases. CDR3 nucleotides: TGTGCCAGCAGCTTAGTTCTGACTAGCGGGGGAAATGAGCAGTTCTTC. Translating gives CASSLVLTSGGNEQFF.

The V call is TRBV19, the J call TRBJ2-1, with TRBD1 as a possible D gene (5 bases). Germline lookup yields CDR1 LNHDA and CDR2 SQIVND (reference sequence). The CDR3 covers 15 residues. The ends were cut back, 10 bases at V and 0 bases at J, with 16 bases in the middle. CDR3 DNA sequence: TGTGCCACCAGGGTCGGGCTAAGCTCCTACAATGAGCAGTTCTTC. Its translation: CATRVGLSSYNEQFF.

This clonotype was seen only a few times. The rearrangement joins TRBV7-2 to TRBJ2-5, with 7 bases lining up with TRBD2. The length of the CDR3 is 15 residues. Germline trimming cut 6 bases from V and 7 bases from J; bases unmatched to any gene: 14. Germline V gene data show CDR1 as SGHTA and CDR2 as FQGNSA. The DNA for the CDR3 is TGTGCCAGCAGGCCCCCGGCGGGAGAAGGGGTGACCCAGTACTTC. Amino acid sequence: CASRPPAGEGVTQYF.

This clonotype has only a few counts. The chain employs TRBV7-6 and TRBJ2-1, with D possibly being TRBD1 (5 bases). The CDR3 loop spans 16 amino acids. Per germline, CDR1 SGHVS and CDR2 FNYEAQ. V was shortened by 1 base and J by 2 bases, with 12 bases between the two germline ends. Written as DNA, the CDR3 is TGTGCCAGCAGCTTAGGCTGGCAGGGTACCTACAATGAGCAGTTCTTC. Translation gives CASSLGWQGTYNEQFF.

There are many counts of this clonotype. The rearrangement links TRBV7-8 to TRBJ2-1, with a weak D call TRBD2 (5 bases). Germline assignment: CDR1 SGHVS and CDR2 FQNEAQ. V was trimmed by 4 bases and J by 0 bases, leaving 13 bases between them. The CDR3 sequence is 16 residues long. CDR3 amino acids: CASSSRARGSYNEQFF. In DNA, the CDR3 is TGTGCCAGCAGCTCCCGGGCACGGGGCTCCTACAATGAGCAGTTCTTC.

This clonotype was picked up many times. The rearrangement links TRBV12-3 or TRBV12-4 to TRBJ1-6, with unresolved D. The CDR3 contains 13 residues. Trimming pared 3 bases from V and 7 bases from J, leaving 7 bases between. This chain's CDR3 is CASSFGQNSPLHF. The CDR3 DNA is TGTGCCAGCAGTTTCGGCCAAAATTCACCCCTCCACTTT.

This clonotype was counted only a few times. The genes are TRBV27 and TRBJ2-7; no clear D. Per germline, CDR1 MNHEY and CDR2 SMNVEV (reference sequence). V was clipped by 3 bases and J by 6 bases, with 9 bases between them. The CDR3 is made up of 12 amino acids. CDR3 in DNA: TGTGCCAGCAGTTTGCCTAAAGGCGAGCAGTACTTC. Residues: CASSLPKGEQYF.

V usage is TRBV11-2 and J usage is TRBJ2-7; TRBD2 might be the D (6 bases). Between the trimmed V and J ends, which lost 1 base and 0 bases, there was a span of 16 bases. Germline assignment: CDR1 SGHAT and CDR2 FQNNGV. CDR3 length: 17 amino acids. This CDR3 is CASSLAEGTHSSYEQYV. As DNA, the CDR3 is TGTGCCAGCAGCTTAGCGGAGGGTACCCACAGCTCCTACGAGCAGTACGTC.

The chain is built from TRBV15 and TRBJ2-7; D gene ambiguous. Trimming took 3 bases from V and 5 from J, leaving 17 bases between them. The germline CDR1 and CDR2 sequences are LNHNV and YYDKDF (reference sequence). The CDR3 has 15 amino acids. The CDR3 is CATSRNTALLNEQYV. CDR3 sequence (DNA): TGTGCCACCAGCAGGAACACAGCGCTGTTAAACGAGCAGTACGTC.

The V gene is TRBV20-1, the J gene TRBJ2-5, with D perhaps matching TRBD2 (6 bases). This CDR3 has 15 amino acids. The germline gives CDR1 DFQATT, CDR2 SNEGSKA (reference sequence). Trimming shortened V by 3 bases and J by 7 bases, and 21 bases separated the two germline ends. The CDR3 bases are TGCAGTGCTAGTCTCCCGGGGGACTTTGAGGGGACCCAGTACTTC. This gives the protein CSASLPGDFEGTQYF.

The V gene is TRBV29-1, the J gene TRBJ2-5, with TRBD1 matching over 7 bases. This CDR3 is 14 amino acids long. The V gene's germline CDR1 is SQVTM and CDR2 ANQGSEA. Germline trimming cut 3 bases from V and 4 bases from J; bases unmatched to any gene: 8. CDR3 in DNA: TGCAGCGTTGAGATAGGGGGCGCGGGAGAGACCCAGTACTTC. Translating gives CSVEIGGAGETQYF.

This sequence joins TRBV7-9 and TRBJ2-7; the match to TRBD1 covers 8 bases. This CDR3 has 15 residues. Germline V gives CDR1 SEHNR, CDR2 FQNEAQ (reference sequence). Trimming cost V 2 bases and J 7 bases; bases outside gene matches: 10. The CDR3 DNA sequence: TGTGCCAGCAGCTTATTCGACTACAGGGGGAGTGAGCAGTACGTC. Translation gives CASSLFDYRGSEQYV.

This chain joins TRBV7-9 and TRBJ2-7; TRBD1 agrees at 9 bases. Losses at the gene ends were 1 base for V and 0 bases for J; bases not matched to a gene: 1. In germline, CDR1 is SEHNR, CDR2 FQNEAQ (reference sequence). The CDR3 is 15 amino acids. Written as DNA, the CDR3 is TGTGCCAGCAGCTTAGGGGGACAGGGCTCCTACGAGCAGTACGTC. Its protein is CASSLGGQGSYEQYV.